Each of the 15 T cell receptor beta chains below was sequenced from the same sample in a study of vaccination and CD4 T cells after COVID-19. Once obtained from cultured CD4+ T cells, the DNA was sequenced using the Oncomine TCR Beta short-read assay. TCRdb processed the PCR reads anew with MiXCR; each CDR3 protein has one entry. The data show 8,400 or so distinct CDR3 sequences, with roughly 50% seen just once and more than 20% held by the top ten. These receptors lack a known antigen. Treatment described: approximately 9-day PBMC culture with coronavirus spike peptide pools or control peptides (ViraFEST assay). Sample: CD4+ T cells from blood, cultured in vitro. These receptors were taken from a human donor who had recovered from COVID-19.

The chain combines TRBV20-1 with TRBJ1-5, with D unresolved. This CDR3 has 13 amino acids. V lost 0 bases and J lost 6, with 9 bases in between. CDR1 is DFQATT, CDR2 SNEGSKA, per germline (reference sequence). CDR3 sequence (DNA): TGCAGTGCTAGAGATGATGCGGGTCAGCCCCAGCATTTT. Its translation is CSARDDAGQPQHF.

The CDR3 here is CASSLGRTGEETQYF. The CDR3 nucleotides are TGCGCCAGCAGCTTGGGGCGGACAGGGGAAGAGACCCAGTACTTC. This chain uses TRBV5-1 with TRBJ2-5; 9 bases line up with TRBD1. The CDR3 is made up of 15 amino acids. CDR1 is SGHRS and CDR2 is YFSETQ in the germline V gene. V dropped 0 bases and J dropped 3; count of bases not matched to a gene: 3.

The genes are TRBV10-3 and TRBJ1-2, with D unclear. The CDR3 runs 15 residues. Trimming stripped 3 bases from V and 3 bases from J, with 14 bases between. Germline loops: CDR1 ENHRY, CDR2 SYGVKD. CDR3 DNA sequence: TGTGCCATCAGTGACTTCCATGGAAGCGACTATGGCTACACCTTC. Protein: CAISDFHGSDYGYTF.

The V and J genes are TRBV20-1 and TRBJ2-5, with a possible D match to TRBD2 (6 bases). The CDR3 covers 15 residues. CDR1 and CDR2 from the germline V gene are DFQATT and SNEGSKA (reference sequence). V shed 4 bases and J shed 4 bases, with 19 bases lying between them. The CDR3 DNA is TGCAGTGCTACCCCAGAGGCGGGGACGGGAGAGACCCAGTACTTC. This gives the protein CSATPEAGTGETQYF.

The sample holds a few counts of this clonotype. The chain links TRBV5-4 to TRBJ2-7; weak D call: TRBD2 (6 bases). Germline values: CDR1 SGHNT, CDR2 YYREEE (reference sequence). V was pared by 0 bases and J by 4 bases, with 20 bases between. This CDR3 comprises 17 residues. The CDR3 spells CASSLGSGRSSKYEQYF. DNA of the CDR3: TGTGCCAGCAGCTTGGGCTCAGGGAGGTCGTCTAAGTACGAGCAGTACTTC.

The genes are TRBV20-1 and TRBJ1-4, with TRBD1 identical over 7 bases. V lost 0 bases, J lost 4 bases, and 5 bases stayed unmatched. Germline CDR1 DFQATT, CDR2 SNEGSKA (reference sequence). The CDR3 is made up of 15 amino acids. CDR3 amino acids: CSARDARDSNEKLFF. CDR3 DNA: TGCAGTGCTAGAGATGCCCGGGACAGTAATGAAAAACTGTTTTTT.

The chain recombines TRBV28 with TRBJ1-2; unclear D gene. There are 12 residues in the CDR3. With 8 bases removed from V and 4 bases from J, the gap between germline ends came to 11 bases. Germline V gene sequence: CDR1 MDHEN, CDR2 SYDVKM. This CDR3 reads CASGRQTYGYTF. CDR3 nucleotides: TGTGCCAGCGGCAGGCAAACCTATGGCTACACCTTC.

The chain links TRBV10-1 to TRBJ2-3; 12 bases fit TRBD2. Looked up from germline, CDR1 is WNHNN and CDR2 is SYGVQD (reference sequence). The trim removed 1 base at V and 5 bases at J, leaving 10 bases unmatched. The CDR3 has 18 residues. CDR3 nucleotides: TGCGCCAGCAGTGAGTGGGCTAGCGGGAGGGCCGTCGGAGATACGCAGTATTTT. This translates into CASSEWASGRAVGDTQYF.

The chain has TRBV18 and TRBJ2-7, with 12 bases aligning to TRBD2. The CDR3 runs 15 residues. The V gene end was trimmed by 4 bases and the J gene end by 6 bases; junction bases not matched to a gene: 7. Germline V gene lookup returns CDR1 KGHSH and CDR2 LQKENI. The CDR3 nucleotides read TGTGCCAGCTCACGAGGACTAGCGGGAAAGTCCGAGCAGTACTTC. It translates to CASSRGLAGKSEQYF.

This clonotype appeared a few times. This chain uses TRBV28 with TRBJ1-2; maybe TRBD1 (5 bases). The CDR3 is 15 amino acids. Trimming cost V 5 bases and J 1 base, with 14 bases left between them. CDR1 and CDR2 from the germline V gene are MDHEN and SYDVKM. As DNA, the CDR3 is TGTGCCAGCAGTCGGGACCGTACCTTTAACTATGGCTACACCTTC. Translation gives CASSRDRTFNYGYTF.

The chain has TRBV19 and TRBJ1-5; D remains unclear. The germline V and J ends were trimmed by 7 bases and 7 bases, with 20 bases remaining between them. The CDR3 covers 15 residues. Per germline, CDR1 LNHDA and CDR2 SQIVND (reference sequence). CDR3 in amino acids: CASTLFVGLGQPQHF. The CDR3 bases are TGTGCCAGTACCCTTTTTGTAGGGTTAGGGCAGCCCCAGCATTTT.

V is TRBV6-5 and J is TRBJ2-3; D uncertain. The germline V and J ends were trimmed by 4 bases and 2 bases, with 4 bases remaining between them. Germline V gene data show CDR1 as MNHEY and CDR2 as SVGAGI. The CDR3 extends over 12 amino acids. The CDR3 reads CASSSTTDTQYF. The CDR3 DNA sequence: TGTGCCAGCAGTTCGACCACAGATACGCAGTATTTT.

J is TRBJ2-3 and V is TRBV7-9, with D perhaps TRBD1 (5 bases). The CDR3 length is 14 residues. Trimming pared 2 bases from V and 4 bases from J, leaving 10 bases between. The V gene's germline CDR1 is SEHNR and CDR2 FQNEAQ (reference sequence). Here the CDR3 reads CASSLNQGADTQYF. The CDR3 nucleotides read TGTGCCAGCAGCTTAAACCAGGGCGCAGATACGCAGTATTTT.

The rearrangement uses TRBV2 and TRBJ2-2; 8 nucleotides match TRBD2. Trimming cost V 4 bases and J 2 bases; bases outside gene matches: 3. Germline V gene sequence: CDR1 SNHLY, CDR2 FYNNEI. The CDR3 spans 15 residues. CDR3 nucleotide sequence: TGTGCCAGCAGTGCGACTAGCGCAAACACCGGGGAGCTGTTTTTT. Amino acid sequence: CASSATSANTGELFF.

Only a few counts were recorded for this clonotype. V gene TRBV19 combines with J gene TRBJ2-3; a possible D gene is TRBD2 (6 bases). V shed 2 bases and J shed 8 bases, with 14 bases lying between them. The length of the CDR3 is 14 residues. Germline lookup yields CDR1 LNHDA and CDR2 SQIVND (reference sequence). Written as DNA, the CDR3 is TGTGCCAGTAGTATAACTAGCCGGCAGGGTACGCAGTATTTT. Its translation: CASSITSRQGTQYF.